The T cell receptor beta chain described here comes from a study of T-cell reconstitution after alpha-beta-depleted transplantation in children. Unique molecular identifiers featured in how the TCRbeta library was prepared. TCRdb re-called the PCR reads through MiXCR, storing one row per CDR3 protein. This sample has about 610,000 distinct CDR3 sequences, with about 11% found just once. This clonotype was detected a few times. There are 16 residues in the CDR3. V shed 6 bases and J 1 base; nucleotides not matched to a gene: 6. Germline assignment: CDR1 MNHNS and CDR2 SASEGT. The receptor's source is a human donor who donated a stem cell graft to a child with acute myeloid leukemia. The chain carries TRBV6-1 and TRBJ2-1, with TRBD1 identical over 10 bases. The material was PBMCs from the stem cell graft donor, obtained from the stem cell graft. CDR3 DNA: TGTGCCAGCAGCTCGGGACAGGGGAGGTCCTACAATGAGCAGTTCTTC. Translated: CASSSGQGRSYNEQFF.